This T cell receptor beta chain stems from a study of glioma-infiltrating T cells. General study points: Very few CDR3 sequences were shared between tissue and blood. Non-neoplastic patients had below-expected tissue-blood divergence, while all gliomas exceeded expectation.

The iRepertoire nested amplicon-rescue multiplex PCR amplified TCR alpha and beta CDR3s from RNA. One-step reverse transcription and amplification started from roughly 100-400 ng of tissue mRNA or PBMC total RNA. From the multiplex PCR reads, TCRdb called clonotypes with MiXCR, one entry per CDR3 protein. Of approximately 130,000 distinct CDR3 sequences in the sample, under 25% are singletons; the top ten hold around 28%. As concerns this clonotype: The antigen is unknown.

This CDR3 contains 11 residues. V dropped 6 bases and J dropped 7; count of bases not matched to a gene: 2. The sample was glioma tissue, nonneoplastic brain tissue, or PBMCs (not recorded which). The TCR was taken from a human donor with low-grade glioma or glioblastoma, undergoing nonglioma brain surgery, or in good health (not recorded which). This chain connects TRBV12-3 or TRBV12-4 to TRBJ1-1, with TRBD1 identical over 7 bases. CDR3 residues: CASRWTGEAFF. The CDR3 DNA is TGTGCCAGCAGGTGGACAGGTGAAGCTTTCTTT.